These 8 T cell receptor beta chains share one sample of origin, sequenced in a study of technical replicates of blood from a handful of donors. TCRdb keeps only in-frame clones here, not all; method: immunoSEQ multiplex PCR. The profile covers tens of thousands of clones, with 80% to 95% appearing a single time and under 0.55% taken by the ten largest. Sequences were obtained from T cells isolated from PBMCs. The source is a human donor in good health.

The chain recombines TRBV29-1 with TRBJ1-5; TRBD1 aligns across 8 bases. Trimming removed 5 bases from V and 7 bases from J; junction bases left unmatched: 10. This CDR3 contains 14 residues. The V gene's germline CDR1 is SQVTM and CDR2 ANQGSEA. In DNA form, the CDR3 reads TGCAGCGTTTGGACAGGGTCATCGGGCCAGCCCCAGCATTTT. It codes for CSVWTGSSGQPQHF.

This sequence joins TRBV29-1 and TRBJ2-7; TRBD2 matches 7 bases. V lost 4 bases, J lost 4 bases, and 10 bases stayed unmatched. The CDR3 consists of 14 residues. In germline, CDR1 is SQVTM, CDR2 ANQGSEA. CDR3 region: CSVVWREHRYEQYF. In DNA, the CDR3 is TGCAGCGTTGTTTGGCGGGAGCACCGATACGAGCAGTACTTC.

V usage is TRBV5-1 and J usage is TRBJ1-5, with TRBD1 matching over 8 bases. Germline-derived CDR1 and CDR2 are SGHRS and YFSETQ. The CDR3 totals 13 residues. The junction had 3 bases not matched to a gene; V was cut back by 3 bases and J by 7 bases. In DNA form, the CDR3 reads TGCGCCAGCAGCTCATACAGGGGGCAGCCCCAGCATTTT. Its protein is CASSSYRGQPQHF.

This chain joins TRBV13 and TRBJ2-7, with TRBD2 as a possible D gene (5 bases). Germline CDR1 and CDR2: PRHDT and FYEKMQ (reference sequence). Trimming shortened V by 4 bases and J by 2 bases, and 15 bases separated the two germline ends. This CDR3 is built from 15 residues. CDR3 in amino acids: CASSSHRDPTYEQYF. CDR3 nucleotide sequence: TGTGCCAGCAGCTCGCACCGGGATCCTACCTACGAGCAGTACTTC.

The sample holds one count of this clone. The rearrangement uses TRBV4-1 and TRBJ1-2, with 10 bases identical to TRBD1. V was pared by 1 base and J by 8 bases, with 7 bases of the junction left unmatched. CDR1 and CDR2 from the germline V gene are MGHRA and YSYEKL. This CDR3 is built from 15 residues. CDR3 nucleotide sequence: TGCGCCAGCAGCCAAGTGTGGGGGACAGGGGACGGCTACACCTTC. Protein product: CASSQVWGTGDGYTF.

The J gene is TRBJ2-1, the V gene TRBV6-1; tentatively, D is TRBD1 (5 bases). V lost 5 bases to trimming and J lost 9 bases, with 17 bases between them. The length of the CDR3 is 14 residues. From germline, CDR1 is MNHNS and CDR2 SASEGT. The DNA for the CDR3 is TGTGCCAGCAGTCTGACAGCCGCATACGGTGAGCAGTTCTTC. It encodes CASSLTAAYGEQFF.

The CDR3 here is CASSRYRVEAFF. CDR3 DNA: TGTGCCAGCAGCCGTTACAGGGTGGAAGCTTTCTTT. The chain carries TRBV7-8 and TRBJ1-1; D may be TRBD1 (6 bases). Germline V lookup: CDR1 SGHVS, CDR2 FQNEAQ. V shed 5 bases and J shed 8 bases, with 12 bases lying between them. The CDR3 contains 12 residues.

This rearrangement joins TRBV10-3 to TRBJ1-1, with TRBD1 matching over 7 bases. J gave up 4 bases and V 7 bases, and 6 bases lay outside the gene matches. Germline V gives CDR1 ENHRY, CDR2 SYGVKD. This CDR3 is 13 amino acids long. The CDR3 spells CAITDRERTEAFF. DNA for the CDR3: TGTGCCATCACAGACAGGGAGCGCACTGAAGCTTTCTTT.